The T cell receptor (beta chain) under discussion was sequenced for a study of T cell responses to AZD1222 COVID-19 vaccine. At the level of the study: Analysis merged second doses at about 4 or about 12 weeks.

Study-wide results and caveats: Most donors were white British and more were female, and clonal diversity was possibly underestimated.

About this clone: Its antigen is currently unknown.

Trimming pared 5 bases from V and 7 bases from J, leaving 6 bases between. This CDR3 spans 10 amino acids. Germline values: CDR1 DFQATT, CDR2 SNEGSKA (reference sequence). Data came from immunoSEQ multiplex PCR; TCRdb stores just in-frame clones and leaves some out. The sample contains approximately 120,000 clones, less than 90% of which appear only once. The receptor was isolated from an adult in good health. V is TRBV20-1 and J is TRBJ2-1; no clear D gene. This specimen consisted of peripheral blood, obtained on day 0 of AZD1222 vaccination. CDR3 residues: CSAGWNEQFF. The CDR3, as DNA: TGCAGTGCTGGCTGGAATGAGCAGTTCTTC.